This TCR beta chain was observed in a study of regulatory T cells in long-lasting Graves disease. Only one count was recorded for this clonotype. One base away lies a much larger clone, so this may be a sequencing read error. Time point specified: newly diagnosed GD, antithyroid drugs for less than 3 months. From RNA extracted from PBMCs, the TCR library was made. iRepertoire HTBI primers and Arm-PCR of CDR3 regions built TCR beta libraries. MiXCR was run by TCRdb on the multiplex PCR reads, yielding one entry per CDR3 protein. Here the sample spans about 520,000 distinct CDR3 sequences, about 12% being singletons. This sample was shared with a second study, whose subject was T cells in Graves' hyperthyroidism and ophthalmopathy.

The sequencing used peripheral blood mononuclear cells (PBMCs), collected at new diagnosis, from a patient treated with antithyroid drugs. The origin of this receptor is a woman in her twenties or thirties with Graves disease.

The CDR3 nucleotides are TGTGCCAGCTCATCGTCGACAGGGGGCTCGTACGGGCAGTACTTC. It is translated as CASSSSTGGSYGQYF. V usage is TRBV18 and J usage is TRBJ2-7; 10 bases line up with TRBD1. The CDR3 runs 15 residues. The germline V gene encodes CDR1 KGHSH and CDR2 LQKENI.